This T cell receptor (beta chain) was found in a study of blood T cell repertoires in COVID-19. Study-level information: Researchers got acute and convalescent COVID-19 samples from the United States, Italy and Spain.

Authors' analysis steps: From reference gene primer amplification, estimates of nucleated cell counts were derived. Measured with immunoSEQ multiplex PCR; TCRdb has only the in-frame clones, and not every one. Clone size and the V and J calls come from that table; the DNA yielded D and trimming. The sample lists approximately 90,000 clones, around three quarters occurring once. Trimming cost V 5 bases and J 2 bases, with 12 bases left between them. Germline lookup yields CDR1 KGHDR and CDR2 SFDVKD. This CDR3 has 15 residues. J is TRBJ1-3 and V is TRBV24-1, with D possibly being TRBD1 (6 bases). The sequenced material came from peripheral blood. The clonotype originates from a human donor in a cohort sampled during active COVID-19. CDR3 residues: CATSGGQGTGNTIYF. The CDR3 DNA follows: TGTGCCACCAGTGGGGGGCAAGGGACTGGAAACACCATATATTTT.